This entry features one T cell receptor (beta chain) sequence. Its antigen is currently not known. There are no base qualities to consult, and no much larger clone falls within one base. No immune events, such as infections, were documented for the healthy donors during the collection period. Healthy-donor blood repertoires served as a training cohort to calibrate time-dependent variance in a beta-binomial model of T-cell clone differential abundance. There were roughly 10 healthy donors in the training cohort, of whom 3 were female and 7 were male. On average the donors were approximately 42 years old, and their ages spanned about 29 to 65 years. Obtained from a commercial supplier, whole blood was collected from each healthy donor at three time points set two to three weeks apart. For immunosequencing, genomic DNA was extracted from unsorted whole blood. The data originate from a study of identifying expanded T cells in peripheral blood (dated by TCRdb to between 2017 and 2020). About the study as a whole: Four technical replicates, made by sequencing separate aliquots from the same pool of genomic DNA, were compared pairwise. General study outcomes and caveats: The beta-binomial model significantly reduced the number of clones called differentially abundant and the false-positive rate across all healthy-donor time intervals. About 1.1 differentially abundant clones were flagged by the binomial model between technical replicates, whereas about 16 and 20 were flagged over roughly two weeks and four weeks, respectively. Variance in clone template counts between roughly 2-week samples significantly increased with total template count across all healthy donors. It was expected by the authors that biological variance in healthy repertoires might increase further over much longer intervals, such as months to years.

The immunoSEQ Assay, which uses bias-controlled multiplex PCR amplification of genomic DNA, was used to profile TCRbeta CDR3 regions. As for how the authors treated the data: The absolute abundance of each unique TCRbeta CDR3 region was quantified after sequences were collapsed and filtered. Differential abundance was tested with a binomial (Fisher-equivalent) model and with a beta-binomial model adding time-dependent variance fitted from healthy donors. Clones with fewer than 5 combined templates were removed, and a clone was called differentially abundant if the clone's Benjamini-Hochberg FDR was below 0.01. Using the form v = (b*log(k)+a)^2, the beta-binomial variance was modeled as a function of the total template count across the two samples. TCRdb mirrors the immuneACCESS table, restricted to in-frame sequences. Some clones are absent from its copies; in checked studies, under half trace to an unresolved V gene, and the reason for the others is unknown. V and J calls and clone size come straight from that table; D and trimming were deduced from the DNA. In this sample the table shows about 100,000 clones, roughly 86% of which occur a single time. The ten top clones hold 3.5% to 4.5% of the sample.

Sequences LGHNA (CDR1) and YSLEER (CDR2) are obtained from the germline V gene. Taken from cysteine to phenylalanine, the CDR3 has 15 residues. The DNA shown is the 45-base CDR3, in frame from base 1. V is clipped by 1 base and J by 2 bases, and the sequence between their germline boundaries is 11 bases long. The clonotype was recovered from a person between 18 and 75 years old in good health. The chain is assembled from TRBV4-3 and TRBJ1-1; the best D guess is TRBD1, with 5 bases matching. Sequenced input: blood. CDR3 protein: CASSQVGQGNTEAFF. The bases are TGCGCCAGCAGCCAAGTCGGGCAGGGTAACACTGAAGCTTTCTTT.